This is a list of T cell receptor beta chains from one sample in a study of cytomegalovirus exposure and HLA in healthy donors. Repertoires were generated with immunoSEQ multiplex PCR, while TCRdb's copy carries only in-frame clones and drops some. The data contain about 140,000 clones, about 75% of them singletons. The material sequenced was PBMCs. The origin of the receptors is a man aged 18 to 30 in good health and CMV-seronegative. The conserved cysteine and the conserved F or W are not part of the CDR3 here. D genes are given only for firm matches. Clone sizes are given selectively: once, few, many, or a class where the clone is expanded.

.	TRBV19	TRBJ2-1	.	ASSVFAASYNEQF
.	TRBV6-1	TRBJ1-2	.	ASSESGVDGYT
.	TRBV5-1	TRBJ2-7	.	ASSPVGQGGHEQY
.	TRBV6-5	TRBJ1-4	.	ASRQATNEKLF
.	TRBV7-2	TRBJ1-2	.	ASSPSRRQPRGYT
.	TRBV6-5	TRBJ1-1	TRBD1	ASSRGILGAEAF
.	TRBV28	TRBJ2-5	TRBD1	ASLSQGLLGETQY
.	TRBV5-1	TRBJ2-3	.	ASSLVTDTQY
.	TRBV4-2	TRBJ1-1	TRBD1	ASSQDRVVTEAF
.	TRBV5-6	TRBJ1-3	.	ASSLVPSSGNTIY
.	TRBV27	TRBJ2-7	.	ASSLRDTGMQY
.	TRBV7-9	TRBJ2-5	.	ASSLWAGETQY
.	TRBV7-6	TRBJ2-1	TRBD2	ASSLMGSGGYNEQF
.	TRBV11-2	TRBJ1-2	.	ASSLSRGNGYT
.	TRBV6-5	TRBJ1-4	.	ASSHNSRRGEKLF
.	TRBV18	TRBJ2-1	TRBD2	ASSPEEVAGAHEQF
once	TRBV5-6	TRBJ1-6	.	ASSSQPGRGYNSPLH
.	TRBV4-1	TRBJ2-3	.	ASSQFSTSTDTQY
few	TRBV5-8	TRBJ2-3	TRBD1	ASSLGLTGGIRTDTQY
.	TRBV11-3	TRBJ2-7	.	ASSGVEQY
.	TRBV6-6	TRBJ2-1	TRBD2	ASSMAGVSYNEQF
.	TRBV6-5	TRBJ2-2	TRBD2	ASRQLAGSTGELF
few	TRBV27	TRBJ1-2	TRBD1	ASSSGGQNYGYT
.	TRBV5-1	TRBJ2-2	TRBD1	ASSGPGQGNTGELF
.	TRBV6-5	TRBJ2-7	.	ASRSLYEQY
.	TRBV7-2	TRBJ1-5	.	ASSLGGWGSNQPQH
.	TRBV7-4	TRBJ1-4	TRBD1	ASSLVDGQANEKLF
.	TRBV5-1	TRBJ1-1	.	ASSETVSTEAF
.	TRBV7-8	TRBJ1-5	TRBD1	ASSSLTQTGSTPQPQH
.	TRBV7-9	.	TRBD2	ASSPRGGPQPYEQY
.	TRBV4-1	TRBJ2-7	.	ASSQDRFEGYEQY
few	TRBV5-4	TRBJ2-7	.	ASSLVARGSYEQY
.	TRBV7-2	TRBJ1-1	.	ASRLGAGIMNTEAF
.	TRBV6-5	TRBJ1-4	.	ASSLTVYEKLF
.	TRBV7-9	TRBJ2-1	TRBD1	ASSLGTGNYNEQF
many	TRBV25-1	TRBJ2-2	TRBD2	ASSEGLADTGELF
once	TRBV29-1	TRBJ2-7	.	SVEDPLWGAGEQY